This TCR beta chain came from a study of T cells in Graves' hyperthyroidism and ophthalmopathy. This CDR3 comprises 14 residues. Germline V gene data show CDR1 as MNHEY and CDR2 as SVGEGT. Trimming removed 6 bases at V and 2 bases at J, with 13 bases between. Amplified regions were TCR beta CDR3 sequences from RNA transcripts. Initially, a first-round RT-PCR of the TCR CDR3 employed the HTBI primer set. TCRdb re-called the multiplex PCR reads through MiXCR, storing one row per CDR3 protein. The sample shows approximately 630,000 distinct CDR3 sequences, around 15% of them seen only once. The chain joins TRBV6-2 or TRBV6-3 to TRBJ2-5; perhaps TRBD2 as D (6 bases). Sequenced sample: blood. The source is a woman in her thirties with Graves' hyperthyroidism. CDR3 amino acids: CASSGVAVQETQYF. The DNA for the CDR3 is TGTGCCAGCAGCGGGGTAGCGGTGCAAGAGACCCAGTACTTC.